There are a few counts of the clone carrying this T cell receptor (beta chain). The antigen is unknown. Germline assignment: CDR1 MNHNY and CDR2 SVGAGI (reference sequence). V lost 8 bases to trimming and J lost 5 bases; unmatched junction nucleotides: 8. CDR3 length: 13 amino acids. The data were taken from a study of T cell repertoires in cytomegalovirus infection. Study context: Through public TCR beta signatures, both CMV infection and matching HLA type were indicated.

TCRdb re-derived calls from the reads in MiXCR, one entry per CDR3 protein. The table has around 630,000 distinct CDR3 sequences, 20% to 25% seen once. Broader study findings: In two of eight donors, the top clonotype was HLA-C-restricted CMV-specific.

The TCR originated in a human donor in good health (CMV status not recorded). Some clones in this sample may be carry-over from other donors' samples. Sequenced: CD8+ T cells from PBMCs. This chain connects TRBV6-6 to TRBJ1-1; 7 positions match TRBD1. CDR3 residues: CASYGDSPTEAFF. The CDR3 DNA follows: TGTGCCAGCTATGGGGACAGTCCGACTGAAGCTTTCTTT.